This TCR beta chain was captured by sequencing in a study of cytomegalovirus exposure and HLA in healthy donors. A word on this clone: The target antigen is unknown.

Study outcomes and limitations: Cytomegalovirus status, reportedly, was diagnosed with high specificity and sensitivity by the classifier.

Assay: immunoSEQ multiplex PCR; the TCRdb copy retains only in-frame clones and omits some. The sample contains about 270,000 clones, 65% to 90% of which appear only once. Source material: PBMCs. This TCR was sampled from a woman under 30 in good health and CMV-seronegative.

The chain's CDR3 is CASSYRGAGNEQFF. The CDR3 DNA is TGTGCCAGCAGTTACCGGGGGGCAGGGAATGAGCAGTTCTTC. The chain couples TRBV6-5 to TRBJ2-1; D is possibly TRBD2 (7 bases). Germline V gives CDR1 MNHEY, CDR2 SVGAGI. This CDR3 comprises 14 residues. The V and J ends lost 2 bases and 7 bases respectively, with 12 bases between them.